This T cell receptor beta chain emerged from a study of shared clonotypes between healthy human individuals. This clone appeared a few times. Within the sample, other DNA sequences also encode this same CDR3. V was pared by 1 base and J by 7 bases, with 4 bases of the junction left unmatched. There are 15 residues in the CDR3. Germline CDR1 and CDR2: SGHTA and FQGNSA. Measured with immunoSEQ multiplex PCR; TCRdb has only the in-frame clones, and not every one. The data contain 2 million to 3 million clones, around 90% of them singletons. The chain links TRBV7-2 to TRBJ1-6, with TRBD1 identical over 7 bases. The clonotype comes from a man aged 18 to 30 in good health. Sequencing used naive CD4+ T cells sorted from blood. Subset of the sample: CD45RA+ positively selected. In nucleotides, the CDR3 is TGTGCCAGCAGCTTAGAGGGACAGAGGAATTCACCCCTCCACTTT. This translates into CASSLEGQRNSPLHF.